Listed below are T cell receptor beta chains from one sample, sequenced in a study of T cells in localized non-small cell lung cancer. Generated by immunoSEQ multiplex PCR, the TCRdb table keeps only in-frame clones and is missing some. In the table there are some 30,000 clones, 87% of which are singletons. The sequencing here drew on peripheral blood mononuclear cells, taken before any cancer treatment. All receptors derive from a man aged 35 to 69 with stage III lung adenocarcinoma. Both conserved end residues are part of each CDR3. A D gene is named only where the DNA matches it firmly. Only some rows state a clone size, as once, few, many or a class for expanded clones.

. | TRBJ1-1 | TRBV29-1 | 15 | . | TGCAGCGTTGAAGTGCGGAGGAGGGTAGGGACTGAAGCTTTCTTT | CSVEVRRRVGTEAFF
TRBD2 | TRBJ2-5 | TRBV5-5 | 15 | . | TGTGCCAGCAGCTTATTACTAGCGGGGGGCGGGACCCAGTACTTC | CASSLLLAGGGTQYF
TRBD2 | TRBJ2-7 | TRBV7-3 | 13 | . | TGTGCCAGCAGTCTAGCGGGGGGGTACGAGCAGTACTTC | CASSLAGGYEQYF
TRBD1 | TRBJ1-1 | TRBV5-1 | 14 | . | TGCGCCAGCAGCCCCGAAACAGGGGTGACTGAAGCTTTCTTT | CASSPETGVTEAFF
. | TRBJ1-1 | TRBV29-1 | 13 | . | TGCAGCGTACGGACACCGAAAAGACCTGAAGCTTTCTTT | CSVRTPKRPEAFF
TRBD1 | TRBJ2-7 | TRBV6-5 | 15 | . | TGTGCCAGCAGTTACTCGCACAGGGGGACCTACGAGCAGTACTTC | CASSYSHRGTYEQYF
. | TRBJ2-1 | TRBV7-2 | 15 | . | TGTGCCAGCAGCTTAGATGGGGGGCGATACCGCGAGCAGTTCTTC | CASSLDGGRYREQFF
. | TRBJ2-7 | TRBV21-1 | 14 | few | TGTGCCAGCCACAAAGGGGCCAGGGTTTACGAGCAGTACTTC | CASHKGARVYEQYF
. | TRBJ1-2 | TRBV6-6 | 13 | once | TGTGCCAGCAGCAGGGTTCCCGACTATGGCTACACCTTC | CASSRVPDYGYTF
TRBD2 | TRBJ2-7 | TRBV7-2 | 15 | . | TGTGCCAGCAGACGAAGCGGGGGGGCCAGGGACGAGCAGTACTTC | CASRRSGGARDEQYF
TRBD2 | TRBJ2-3 | TRBV5-4 | 19 | . | TGTGCCAGCAGCATTGGTGGCCTAGCGGGAAGTACTAGCACAGATACGCAGTATTTT | CASSIGGLAGSTSTDTQYF
TRBD2 | TRBJ2-7 | TRBV5-1 | 19 | few | TGCGCCAGCAGCTTGGCTCCCGGGGGGTCCATGGTAAAGTCCTACGAGCAGTACTTC | CASSLAPGGSMVKSYEQYF
. | TRBJ2-2 | TRBV15 | 16 | . | TGTGCCACCAGCAGGGATGTGGGCAGGGCGACCGGGGAGCTGTTTTTT | CATSRDVGRATGELFF
. | TRBJ1-2 | TRBV6-5 | 14 | . | TGTGCCAGCCCCAGGTCCGAAGCTAACTATGGCTACACCTTC | CASPRSEANYGYTF
. | TRBJ2-7 | TRBV5-1 | 16 | . | TGCGCCAGCAGCTTGGCGGCAGGACCCGCTGGCTACGAGCAGTACTTC | CASSLAAGPAGYEQYF
. | TRBJ2-7 | TRBV7-2 | 14 | . | TGTGCCAGCAGCTTCGGCCAGGGTCCCTACGAGCAGTACTTC | CASSFGQGPYEQYF
. | TRBJ1-2 | TRBV18 | 14 | . | TGTGCCAGCTCACCGTGGGGGGACAACTATGGCTACACCTTC | CASSPWGDNYGYTF
. | TRBJ1-2 | TRBV19 | 11 | . | TGTGCCAGTAGCCAGGGAGGTGGCTACACCTTC | CASSQGGGYTF
. | TRBJ1-5 | TRBV2 | 14 | once | TGTGCCAGCAGGAGGGAGGGGGGCAATCAGCCCCAGCATTTT | CASRREGGNQPQHF
TRBD2 | TRBJ2-2 | TRBV6-1 | 12 | . | TGTGCCAGCCATTCGGGGGGTGGGGAGCTGTTTTTT | CASHSGGGELFF
. | TRBJ1-2 | TRBV28 | 14 | . | TGTGCCAGCAGTTTGACAGGTGACCTTTATGGCTACACCTTC | CASSLTGDLYGYTF
. | TRBJ2-1 | TRBV27 | 15 | . | TGTGCCAGCGGTCTCGCCAGGAGCTCCTACAATGAGCAGTTCTTC | CASGLARSSYNEQFF
TRBD2 | TRBJ2-5 | TRBV5-4 | 16 | . | TGTGCCAGCAGCTTACGAGCGGGGGGCGGGCGAGAGACCCAGTACTTC | CASSLRAGGGRETQYF
. | TRBJ1-4 | TRBV11-1 | 16 | once | TGTGCCAGCAGCTTCCGGGCGGATGCAACTAATGAAAAACTGTTTTTT | CASSFRADATNEKLFF
. | TRBJ2-7 | TRBV28 | 11 | . | TGTGCCACCAACCTGAGGGCCGAGCAGTACTTC | CATNLRAEQYF
TRBD1 | TRBJ2-6 | TRBV19 | 15 | . | TGTGCCAGTTGGACAGGGGGCTCTGGGGCCAACGTCCTGACTTTC | CASWTGGSGANVLTF
TRBD2 | TRBJ2-3 | TRBV10-3 | 16 | . | TGTGCCATCGGGACTAGCGGGGGGTCCAGCACAGATACGCAGTATTTT | CAIGTSGGSSTDTQYF
TRBD1 | TRBJ1-1 | TRBV27 | 15 | . | TGTGCCAGCAGTTCGGGACAGGTAAAGAACACTGAAGCTTTCTTT | CASSSGQVKNTEAFF
TRBD1 | TRBJ1-3 | TRBV15 | 18 | . | TGTGCCACCAGCAGGCAAGGGACAGGGAAGTTGTATGGAAACACCATATATTTT | CATSRQGTGKLYGNTIYF
TRBD1 | TRBJ1-5 | TRBV2 | 14 | . | TGTGCCAGCAGAGCCGGGACAGCACATCAGCCCCAGCATTTT | CASRAGTAHQPQHF
. | TRBJ1-2 | TRBV7-3 | 16 | . | TGTGCCAGCAGCTTAATTCCGGGGGCAGCAAACTATGGCTACACCTTC | CASSLIPGAANYGYTF
TRBD1 | TRBJ1-5 | TRBV7-9 | 14 | . | TGTGCCAGCAGCTTCGGGACAGCTAATCAGCCCCAGCATTTT | CASSFGTANQPQHF